This T cell receptor beta chain was observed in a study of Ad26.COV2.S vaccination and SARS-CoV-2 variants. Method: immunoSEQ multiplex PCR; TCRdb's copy keeps in-frame clones and lacks some. The sample yields about 480,000 clones, around 90% seen once. This clone appeared a single time. Treatment here: approximately 18 received Ad26.COV2.S at low or high dose, single or two shots; several received placebo; per-sample allocation not given. Samples came from day 63 after the first vaccine or placebo injection. The sample consisted of peripheral blood, taken in a trial of Ad26.COV2.S vaccine versus placebo. The sequence derives from a person aged 18-60 years who received the Ad26.COV2.S COVID-19 vaccine or a placebo.

CDR3 DNA sequence: TGCGCCAGCAGCCCCCACCGCGCCCAGGGTGCTGGCTACACCTTC. As protein: CASSPHRAQGAGYTF. The chain has TRBV5-1 and TRBJ1-2, with TRBD1 as a possible D gene (5 bases). V was pared by 4 bases and J by 7 bases, with 20 bases between. There are 15 residues in the CDR3. Germline lookup yields CDR1 SGHRS and CDR2 YFSETQ.